This T cell receptor (beta chain) was sequenced in a study of T cell changes during pregnancy in multiple sclerosis. The germline V gene encodes CDR1 MNHNS and CDR2 SASEGT. With 5 bases removed from V and 5 bases from J, the gap between germline ends came to 10 bases. The CDR3 runs to 12 residues. Sequenced by immunoSEQ multiplex PCR; TCRdb stores in-frame clones only, minus some. The sample has 50,000 to 65,000 clones; about nine tenths are singletons. This clonotype originated in a female donor in good health, enrolled as a control in a pregnancy study. The chain links TRBV6-1 to TRBJ2-7; no definite D call. Sequences were derived from peripheral blood, sampled in the first trimester of pregnancy. CDR3 in amino acids: CASSRVRNEQYF. CDR3 sequence (DNA): TGTGCCAGCAGTCGGGTTCGGAACGAGCAGTACTTC.